This passage covers 27 T cell receptor beta chains from one sample sequenced in a study of blood T cell dynamics during melanoma immunotherapy (dated by TCRdb to the early 2020s). Libraries were built with the immunoSEQ multiplex PCR assay. Held by TCRdb, this immuneACCESS table contains in-frame sequences only and omits some clones. Under half of the omission traces to an unresolved V gene where checked; the cause of the rest is unknown. In this sample the table shows fewer than 8,000 clones, 70% to 85% of which occur a single time. The ten largest clones add up to more than 12% of the sample. Taken with the paper, the label for time point translates to: week 3, after first cycle of checkpoint inhibitor. Material: blood, obtained from a patient treated with checkpoint blockade. The receptors originated from a human donor with melanoma.

The V gene is TRBV18, the J gene TRBJ2-3, with unresolved D. The germline V and J ends were trimmed by 6 bases and 6 bases, with 10 bases remaining between them. The CDR3 is 12 amino acids. Germline loops: CDR1 KGHSH, CDR2 LQKENI. The CDR3 sequence is CASSPLSDTQYF. CDR3 in DNA: TGTGCCAGCTCTCCCCTCTCCGATACGCAGTATTTT.

This rearrangement joins TRBV4-1 to TRBJ1-5; tentatively, D is TRBD1 (6 bases). CDR3 length: 16 amino acids. The germline CDR1 and CDR2 sequences are MGHRA and YSYEKL. Between the trimmed V and J ends, which lost 2 bases and 0 bases, there was a span of 11 bases. The chain's CDR3 is CASSQHTGYSNQPQHF. The DNA of the CDR3 is TGCGCCAGCAGCCAACATACAGGGTATAGCAATCAGCCCCAGCATTTT.

The chain employs TRBV25-1 and TRBJ1-3; D call uncertain. The germline gives CDR1 MGHDK, CDR2 SYGVNS. The germline V and J ends were trimmed by 1 base and 4 bases, with 11 bases remaining between them. The CDR3 contains 15 residues. The CDR3 reads CASSEFGGSGNTIYF. CDR3 coding DNA: TGTGCCAGCAGTGAATTCGGCGGGAGCGGAAACACCATATATTTT.

The chain combines TRBV10-3 with TRBJ2-3; TRBD2 aligns across 7 bases. This CDR3 is 13 amino acids long. Losses at the gene ends were 10 bases for V and 0 bases for J; bases not matched to a gene: 4. Germline loops: CDR1 ENHRY, CDR2 SYGVKD. The CDR3 DNA follows: TGTGCCAGTAGAGCGGGGAGCACAGATACGCAGTATTTT. Translated, it gives CASRAGSTDTQYF.

This chain connects TRBV6-1 to TRBJ2-5, with D unclear. The CDR3 length is 14 residues. Germline CDR1 reads MNHNS; CDR2 reads SASEGT. Trimming shortened V by 1 base and J by 5 bases, and 11 bases separated the two germline ends. This CDR3 is CASSEDSMGETQYF. The CDR3 nucleotides read TGTGCCAGCAGTGAAGATTCGATGGGGGAGACCCAGTACTTC.

The rearrangement uses TRBV7-2 and TRBJ1-1; D is unresolved. This CDR3 is 13 amino acids long. Germline V gene data show CDR1 as SGHTA and CDR2 as FQGNSA. Trimming stripped 5 bases from V and 2 bases from J, with 9 bases between. In DNA, the CDR3 is TGTGCCAGCAGCCGTGGGCCAAACACTGAAGCTTTCTTT. Protein sequence: CASSRGPNTEAFF. The entire variable domain, with the rest obtained from reference TRBV7-2 and TRBJ1-1, is as follows: GAGVSQSPSNKVTEKGKDVELRCDPISGHTALYWYRQSLGQGLEFLIYFQGNSAPDKSGLPSDRFSAERTGGSVSTLTIQRTQQEDSAVYLCASSRGPNTEAFFGQGTRLTVV.

This chain joins TRBV9 and TRBJ1-1; 10 bases agree with TRBD1. Losses at the gene ends were 2 bases for V and 3 bases for J; bases not matched to a gene: 4. The CDR3 sequence is 15 residues long. Germline V gene lookup returns CDR1 SGDLS and CDR2 YYNGEE. The CDR3 DNA follows: TGTGCCAGCAGCGTCGGGACAGGGGCTTACACTGAAGCTTTCTTT. It is translated as CASSVGTGAYTEAFF.

This chain's CDR3 is CASSLTRASNTEAFF. The CDR3 nucleotides are TGTGCCAGCAGCTTAACGAGGGCTTCGAACACTGAAGCTTTCTTT. This chain uses TRBV7-3 with TRBJ1-1; D remains ambiguous. The CDR3 loop spans 15 amino acids. Trimming stripped 0 bases from V and 1 base from J, with 9 bases between. Germline lookup yields CDR1 SGHTA and CDR2 FQGTGA.

The J gene is TRBJ1-5, the V gene TRBV6-1; 7 positions agree with TRBD1. This CDR3 contains 13 residues. CDR1 and CDR2 (germline): MNHNS, SASEGT. The ends lost 5 bases at V and 5 bases at J; junction bases unmatched: 3. The CDR3 coding sequence is TGTGCCAGCAGTCTCAGGGGGGATCAGCCCCAGCATTTT. Protein sequence: CASSLRGDQPQHF.

V is TRBV6-1 and J is TRBJ1-3, with D hard to call. Germline-derived CDR1 and CDR2 are MNHNS and SASEGT. Trimming cost V 8 bases and J 2 bases, with 7 bases left between them. The CDR3 totals 12 residues. The CDR3 spells CASGITGNTIYF. In DNA, the CDR3 is TGTGCCAGCGGGATTACTGGAAACACCATATATTTT.

This clone was recorded a few times. The J gene is TRBJ1-1, the V gene TRBV6-5, with D perhaps TRBD1 (5 bases). Deletions cut 7 bases from V and 1 base from J, with 13 bases between. There are 14 residues in the CDR3. Germline CDR1 MNHEY, CDR2 SVGAGI. The CDR3 DNA follows: TGTGCCAGCACACGGGACCTTAGGAACACTGAAGCTTTCTTT. This sequence encodes CASTRDLRNTEAFF.

This clone occurred once. V gene TRBV21-1 combines with J gene TRBJ2-2; the table names TRBD1, a call not compared with the DNA. TRBV21-1 is recorded as a pseudogene. CDR3 length: 16 residues. CDR3 sequence: CASSKQGQGNTGELFF. CDR3 bases: TGTGCCAGCAGCAAACAGGGACAGGGTAACACCGGGGAGCTGTTTTTT.

V usage is TRBV6-6 and J usage is TRBJ1-5; D not resolved. In germline, CDR1 is MNHNY, CDR2 SVGAGI (reference sequence). With 8 bases removed from V and 1 base from J, the gap between germline ends came to 9 bases. This CDR3 is built from 13 residues. CDR3 nucleotides: TGTGCCAGCCAAGTAATAAGCAATCAGCCCCAGCATTTT. This gives the protein CASQVISNQPQHF.

In this sample, this clone turned up a few times. The genes are TRBV12-1 and TRBJ2-2; the DNA was not compared with TRBD2, the D call given in the table. TRBV12-1 is marked as a pseudogene. This CDR3 is 17 amino acids long. The CDR3 nucleotides read TGTGCCAGCAGCTCGGGACTAGCGGGACCGGGCACCGGGGAGCTGTTTTTT. Translating it yields CASSSGLAGPGTGELFF.

The gene calls are TRBV11-1 and TRBJ2-3, with D hard to call. Trimming cost V 1 base and J 4 bases, with 3 bases left between them. This CDR3 has 12 amino acids. In germline, CDR1 is SGHAT, CDR2 FQDESV (reference sequence). In DNA, the CDR3 is TGTGCCAGCAGCTTAGGGGCAGATACGCAGTATTTT. This encodes CASSLGADTQYF.

This sequence joins TRBV19 and TRBJ2-5, with D possibly TRBD1 on 5 matching bases. The CDR3 loop spans 13 amino acids. In germline, CDR1 is LNHDA, CDR2 SQIVND (reference sequence). V was pared by 4 bases and J by 5 bases, with 11 bases between. In DNA form, the CDR3 reads TGTGCCAGTAGTACCCTATGGGGCGAGACCCAGTACTTC. Translating it yields CASSTLWGETQYF.

This rearrangement joins TRBV5-4 to TRBJ2-5, with TRBD1 matching 12 bases. Looked up from germline, CDR1 is SGHNT and CDR2 is YYREEE (reference sequence). Trimming at V came to 4 bases and at J to 4 bases, leaving 5 bases not matched to a gene. This CDR3 spans 15 amino acids. CDR3 coding DNA: TGTGCCAGCAGCAAGGGACAGGGGGCGGGAGAGACCCAGTACTTC. Its translation is CASSKGQGAGETQYF.

The chain has TRBV6-5 and TRBJ2-7; D is ambiguous. Trimming removed 0 bases from V and 4 bases from J, with 7 bases in between. The germline gives CDR1 MNHEY, CDR2 SVGAGI. This CDR3 comprises 13 residues. The CDR3 here is CASSYSAGYEQYF. In DNA form, the CDR3 reads TGTGCCAGCAGTTACTCCGCCGGGTACGAGCAGTACTTC.

This chain uses TRBV27 with TRBJ2-1; 10 bases are a match to TRBD2. CDR3 length: 13 amino acids. The germline gives CDR1 MNHEY, CDR2 SMNVEV (reference sequence). V lost 5 bases, J lost 10 bases, and 5 bases stayed unmatched. CDR3 nucleotides: TGTGCCAGCAGTAGTCTAGCGGGGGTCGAGCAGTTCTTC. Encoded protein: CASSSLAGVEQFF.

The chain uses TRBV7-8 and TRBJ2-7, with D possibly TRBD2 on 5 matching bases. V lost 3 bases to trimming and J lost 1 base, with 16 bases between them. Per germline, CDR1 SGHVS and CDR2 FQNEAQ. This CDR3 contains 16 residues. Here the CDR3 DNA reads TGTGCCAGCAGCTTCGGACTGGCTCTCTCATCCTACGAGCAGTACTTC. Amino acid sequence: CASSFGLALSSYEQYF.

This clone was counted a single time. The V gene is TRBV13, the J gene TRBJ2-7, with TRBD2 as a possible D gene (6 bases). The CDR3 covers 16 residues. Germline CDR1 is PRHDT and CDR2 is FYEKMQ (reference sequence). The V end was cut by 5 bases, the J end by 0 bases, with 17 bases between. DNA for the CDR3: TGTGCCAGCAGCGCAGGAGGGGAGACATACTCCTACGAGCAGTACTTC. Residues: CASSAGGETYSYEQYF.

The V gene is TRBV2, the J gene TRBJ2-1, with 14 bases identical to TRBD2. This CDR3 is 19 amino acids long. With V trimmed by 5 bases and J by 0 bases, 9 bases remained unmatched. Germline values: CDR1 SNHLY, CDR2 FYNNEI. The CDR3 protein is CASSFPGLAGERSYNEQFF. DNA of the CDR3: TGTGCCAGCAGTTTCCCGGGACTAGCGGGAGAGCGCTCCTACAATGAGCAGTTCTTC.

Only a few counts were recorded for this clone. The chain recombines TRBV2 with TRBJ1-6; 12 bases map to TRBD1. Germline assignment: CDR1 SNHLY and CDR2 FYNNEI. The ends lost 7 bases at V and 13 bases at J; junction bases unmatched: 8. CDR3 size: 14 residues. The DNA of the CDR3 is TGTGCCAGCACCCCGGGACAGGGGGCGAGGCCCCTCCACTTT. This encodes CASTPGQGARPLHF.

The chain uses TRBV7-9 and TRBJ1-2; D uncertain. The CDR3 totals 13 residues. The germline V gene encodes CDR1 SEHNR and CDR2 FQNEAQ (reference sequence). Trimming took 0 bases from V and 4 from J, leaving 6 bases between them. The CDR3 region has the DNA TGTGCCAGCAGCTTAGCGATCTCCTATGGCTACACCTTC. This encodes CASSLAISYGYTF. The variable domain in full, completed from reference TRBV7-9 and TRBJ1-2, reads DTGVSQNPRHKITKRGQNVTFRCDPISEHNRLYWYRQTLGQGPEFLTYFQNEAQLEKSRLLSDRFSAERPKGSFSTLEIQRTEQGDSAMYLCASSLAISYGYTFGSGTRLTVV.

This chain uses TRBV15 with TRBJ1-5, with D hard to call. CDR1 LNHNV and CDR2 YYDKDF come from the germline V gene (reference sequence). The V and J ends lost 0 bases and 7 bases respectively, with 7 bases between them. The CDR3 contains 13 residues. In nucleotides, the CDR3 is TGTGCCACCAGCAGAGACAGGCTCCAGCCCCAGCATTTT. Residues: CATSRDRLQPQHF.

This chain links TRBV4-2 with TRBJ2-4; no reliable D call. V lost 0 bases to trimming and J lost 6 bases, with 9 bases between them. The CDR3 is 14 residues long. The germline V gene encodes CDR1 LGHNA and CDR2 YNFKEQ. CDR3 protein: CASSQEVSLNIQYF. DNA of the CDR3: TGTGCCAGCAGCCAAGAGGTCAGCCTAAACATTCAGTACTTC.

The chain combines TRBV5-8 with TRBJ2-7; D is perhaps TRBD2 (5 bases). Between the trimmed V and J ends, which lost 6 bases and 4 bases, there was a span of 23 bases. The CDR3 covers 16 residues. The germline CDR1 and CDR2 sequences are SGHTS and YDEGEE. CDR3 sequence reads: CASTSKGTRGVYEQYF. In DNA, the CDR3 is TGTGCCAGCACCTCCAAGGGAACTAGAGGAGTTTACGAGCAGTACTTC.